Following are 14 T cell receptor beta chains from one sample sequenced in a study of blood T cell repertoires in COVID-19. Sequencing used immunoSEQ multiplex PCR; TCRdb keeps in-frame clones, though not all of them. The table includes about 150,000 clones, roughly nine tenths detected once. The source material was peripheral blood. The source is an older woman with active COVID-19.

The chain links TRBV10-1 to TRBJ2-2, with 10 bases that match TRBD2. Germline V gene sequence: CDR1 WNHNN, CDR2 SYGVQD (reference sequence). CDR3 size: 21 residues. The junction had 19 bases not matched to a gene; V was cut back by 5 bases and J by 1 base. The CDR3 protein is CASSSRILSGRALGNTGELFF. DNA of the CDR3: TGCGCCAGCAGTTCAAGGATACTCAGCGGGAGGGCCTTGGGGAACACCGGGGAGCTGTTTTTT.

The rearrangement joins TRBV7-2 to TRBJ2-7, with TRBD1 matching over 7 bases. Germline assignment: CDR1 SGHTA and CDR2 FQGNSA. CDR3 length equals 15 residues. Trimming took 0 bases from V and 2 from J; bases not matched to a gene: 4. CDR3 sequence (DNA): TGTGCCAGCAGCTTAGCCGGGACAGACCCCTACGAGCAGTACTTC. Its translation: CASSLAGTDPYEQYF.

The V gene is TRBV11-2, the J gene TRBJ2-3; possibly TRBD2 for D (6 bases). CDR3 length: 16 amino acids. V was clipped by 3 bases and J by 0 bases, with 13 bases between them. Germline loops: CDR1 SGHAT, CDR2 FQNNGV. The DNA of the CDR3 is TGTGCCAGCAGCTTCGGCCGTAGCGGAAGCACAGATACGCAGTATTTT. Translating it yields CASSFGRSGSTDTQYF.

This rearrangement joins TRBV11-2 to TRBJ2-1; D unresolved. Germline loops: CDR1 SGHAT, CDR2 FQNNGV. Trimming took 4 bases from V and 3 from J, leaving 19 bases between them. The CDR3 covers 17 residues. In DNA, the CDR3 is TGTGCCAGCAGCTCTTACCCGGGTAGCCGAGGCTACAATGAGCAGTTCTTC. It encodes CASSSYPGSRGYNEQFF. Drawing the rest from reference TRBV11-2 and TRBJ2-1, the complete variable domain is EAGVAQSPRYKIIEKRQSVAFWCNPISGHATLYWYQQILGQGPKLLIQFQNNGVVDDSQLPKDRFSAERLKGVDSTLKIQPAKLEDSAVYLCASSSYPGSRGYNEQFFGPGTRLTVL.

V usage is TRBV27 and J usage is TRBJ2-2; D is undetermined. Looked up from germline, CDR1 is MNHEY and CDR2 is SMNVEV (reference sequence). The CDR3 contains 14 residues. Deletions cut 5 bases from V and 1 base from J, with 8 bases between. Here the CDR3 DNA reads TGTGCCAGCAGTCCAACTATGAACACCGGGGAGCTGTTTTTT. Translating gives CASSPTMNTGELFF.

V and J are TRBV6-2 or TRBV6-3 and TRBJ2-3, with D perhaps matching TRBD2 (5 bases). This CDR3 has 16 residues. The germline gives CDR1 MNHEY, CDR2 SVGEGT. Trimming took off 5 bases at V and 1 base at J, with 16 bases between the two ends. The CDR3 here is CASSPSLAEGTDTQYF. The CDR3 nucleotides are TGTGCCAGCAGTCCCTCCTTGGCGGAGGGCACAGATACGCAGTATTTT.

The rearrangement joins TRBV11-1 to TRBJ1-3; D not certain. The CDR3 is 14 residues long. V lost 5 bases, J lost 0 bases, and 8 bases lay in between. Germline V gene data show CDR1 as SGHAT and CDR2 as FQDESV (reference sequence). CDR3 coding DNA: TGTGCCAGCAGCCAACGGTCCTCTGGAAACACCATATATTTT. It codes for CASSQRSSGNTIYF. Full variable domain (remainder filled in from reference TRBV11-1 and TRBJ1-3): EAEVAQSPRYKITEKSQAVAFWCDPISGHATLYWYRQILGQGPELLVQFQDESVVDDSQLPKDRFSAERLKGVDSTLKIQPAELGDSAMYLCASSQRSSGNTIYFGEGSWLTVV.

This clone has only a few counts. In nucleotides, the CDR3 is TGTGCCAGTAGTATTACACAGAACCCCTACGAGCAGTACTTC. Its protein is CASSITQNPYEQYF. The rearrangement links TRBV19 to TRBJ2-7; D unclear. The CDR3 totals 14 residues. Germline-derived CDR1 and CDR2 are LNHDA and SQIVND (reference sequence). Trimming stripped 3 bases from V and 2 bases from J, with 11 bases between.

The chain is built from TRBV7-2 and TRBJ2-3, with 10 bases aligning to TRBD2. V lost 5 bases and J lost 4; bases outside the gene matches: 6. This CDR3 has 15 amino acids. Germline V CDR1 and CDR2: SGHTA, FQGNSA. CDR3 DNA sequence: TGTGCCAGCAGCCGTTCAAGCGGGAGGGCAGATACGCAGTATTTT. As protein: CASSRSSGRADTQYF.

The chain couples TRBV5-1 to TRBJ2-5; possibly TRBD2 for D (6 bases). CDR1 is SGHRS, CDR2 YFSETQ, per germline. The length of the CDR3 is 15 residues. V lost 5 bases, J lost 2 bases, and 16 bases lay in between. The CDR3 protein is CASSRRRGEQETQYF. DNA of the CDR3: TGCGCCAGCAGTCGTAGGCGGGGAGAGCAAGAGACCCAGTACTTC.

V usage is TRBV4-2 and J usage is TRBJ2-3; TRBD2 agrees at 9 bases. The trim removed 5 bases at V and 1 base at J, leaving 7 bases unmatched. The V gene's germline CDR1 is LGHNA and CDR2 YNFKEQ. The CDR3 runs to 16 residues. This chain's CDR3 is CASSDPGGRGTDTQYF. CDR3 bases: TGTGCCAGCAGCGACCCGGGCGGGAGGGGCACAGATACGCAGTATTTT.

J is TRBJ2-1 and V is TRBV27; perhaps TRBD1 as D (6 bases). The V end lost 3 bases, the J end lost 6 bases, and 15 bases lay between the germline ends. Germline-derived CDR1 and CDR2 are MNHEY and SMNVEV (reference sequence). This CDR3 has 15 residues. The CDR3 sequence: CASSFGQSFANEQFF. The DNA for the CDR3 is TGTGCCAGCAGTTTCGGACAGTCCTTCGCCAATGAGCAGTTCTTC.

Only a few counts were recorded for this clone. The rearrangement uses TRBV10-3 and TRBJ2-2; 9 bases are shared with TRBD2. The CDR3 totals 16 residues. V trimming: 4 bases; J trimming: 6 bases; junction bases outside the gene matches: 9. From germline, CDR1 is ENHRY and CDR2 SYGVKD. The CDR3 reads CAISAIAGVGAGELFF. CDR3 bases: TGTGCCATCAGTGCGATAGCGGGAGTAGGGGCCGGGGAGCTGTTTTTT.

Here the CDR3 reads CASRTGGSTGELFF. The DNA of the CDR3 is TGTGCCAGTAGGACAGGGGGGAGCACCGGGGAGCTGTTTTTT. V and J are TRBV6-4 and TRBJ2-2; 10 bases are shared with TRBD1. The CDR3 length is 14 residues. Germline V gene sequence: CDR1 MRHNA, CDR2 SNTAGT. V shed 9 bases, J shed 4 bases, and the junction held 5 bases outside the gene matches.